This T cell receptor (beta chain) is from a study of cytomegalovirus exposure and HLA in healthy donors (TCRdb year 2017). About the full investigation: According to an earlier analysis of a few hundred of the donors, about 180 million T cells yielded roughly 110 million unique TCR beta sequences and about 280 Gb of sequence data. Every discovery cohort repertoire had been produced on one sequencing platform. Of the approximately 400 genotyped donors, about 84% fell in the genetic ancestry cluster associated with self-reported Caucasian donors. To study patterns of TCR occurrence, a later analysis re-analyzed previously published TCR beta repertoires from 550 to 800 donors and added high-resolution HLA genotyping. An early release covering 500 to 750 HLA-typed donors comprised about 300 gigabases of sequencing data and tens of millions of unique TCR sequences. Besides the first cohort of roughly 660 subjects, a separate validation cohort made up of 120 different subjects was used. In a later genetic analysis, genome-wide SNP genotypes for about three fifths of the 666 donors were used, and that subset was treated as a discovery cohort. High-throughput TCR immunosequencing, statistical association of individual TCRs with disease status, and machine learning were combined to predict cytomegalovirus infection status. Across approximately 400 genotyped donors of the cohort, an average of roughly 250,000 unique TCR beta nucleotide sequences per donor were sequenced, and around 19% of those sequences were non-productive. HLA typing included class I and class II loci at four-digit resolution. Using immunosequencing, the study profiled T cell repertoires from about 620 subjects and related those repertoires to cytomegalovirus serostatus. An earlier analysis of several hundred of the donors used high-throughput TCR beta sequencing to judge whether each TCR beta V gene segment behaved as functional or pseudogenic. Donor age, sex, ethnicity and CMV serostatus were compiled together with the repertoire data. Several DR-DQ haplotypes were treated as single units for association and clustering because of strong linkage in the cohort. The study was designed to test whether signatures of past pathogen exposure could be identified by cataloging public T cell receptors. Typing coverage varied by locus: roughly 620-630 donors for A, B, C, DRB1 and DQB1; more than 500 for DQA1; 600 to 610 for DPA1; about 450 for DPB1. Rather than drawing on any new phenotypic data, the later analysis identified candidate immune exposures from TCR beta sequences and the way those sequences occurred across donors. Study-level results and caveats: When HLA alleles, especially DR and DQ, strongly co-occurred, TCR associations were difficult to assign to individual alleles. In a later analysis, the rate of TCR association differed among HLA loci, with DRB1 alleles having the most associated TCRs and HLA-C alleles having the fewest. A later analysis reported that several top co-occurrence clusters appeared linked to parvovirus B19, influenza, CMV and Epstein-Barr virus. CMV serostatus was the only immune exposure information available for the cohort. A later analysis found that HLA-associated TCR beta chains were more clonally expanded and had lower generation probabilities than equally common non-associated chains. Across donors, most TCR sequences were observed very rarely, whereas some public TCRs were present in many individuals. The cohort was sequenced for TCR beta chains only, and without alpha or paired-chain data the features that could be detected were limited. Some IMGT-functional V segments, including TRBV6-2 and TRBV6-3, could not be distinguished by the 87-base-pair reads and were therefore excluded. The sequencing pipeline was judged likely to have produced a cluster of highly shared sequence variants as a technical artifact. A total of 164 TCR beta chains were listed by the study as associated with cytomegalovirus. A later genetic analysis reported fewer N-insertions in productive TCRs among donors in an Asian-associated ancestry cluster than the roughly 700-donor mean. In vitro tests confirmed that a few of the cytomegalovirus-associated TCR beta chains recognize cytomegalovirus antigens. Presence/absence analyses assumed roughly uniform sequencing depth across donors, an assumption that may not hold. The earlier analysis of approximately 590 of the donors excluded approximately 17 rarely observed V segments, including chromosome 9 orphons, because counts were too low. It was suggested by the authors that the approach could potentially be generalized to other disease states and immunological phenotypes. Because HLA typing was missing for some donors at each locus, association tests included only the typed subset. In both the original and validation cohorts, the classifier was reported to diagnose cytomegalovirus status with high specificity and sensitivity. A later genetic analysis associated a missense DCLRE1C variant with V-gene and J-gene trimming of TCR beta chains, and an independent cohort replicated the association. An earlier analysis of around 540 of the donors showed that most TCR beta V segments appeared in productive rearrangements either about 90% or about 30% of the time, which broadly matched IMGT annotations. Linkage disequilibrium might explain the correlated functional status among segregating V segments, but an unknown experimental factor could not be ruled out. A later analysis found that most CMV-associated TCR beta chains appeared HLA-restricted, with HLA associations seemingly driven largely by CMV exposure. In a later analysis, 16,951 TCR beta sequences were associated with specific HLA alleles at a false discovery rate of 0.05. A further reported finding was that TCR beta sequences accurately predicted the HLA-A and HLA-B alleles for most subjects in the first cohort.

Libraries came from the immunoSEQ multiplex PCR assay. The multiplex PCR relied on a mix of 60 forward primers for TCR Vbeta segments and 13 reverse primers for TCR Jbeta segments. The CDR3 region of rearranged TCR beta genes was amplified from genomic DNA with a multiplex PCR assay. Amplified TCR beta libraries were sequenced as 87-base-pair reads on the Illumina HiSeq System. In the authors' own workflow: Across the 670 or so repertoires, a later analysis counted approximately 83 million unique TCR beta chains, roughly 11 million of which were shared by at least two donors. To remove PCR and sequencing errors, raw reads were error-corrected and collapsed into unique sequences using a nearest-neighbor algorithm that merged closely related sequences. CDR3 sequences were aligned to IMGT reference sequences to assign V, D and J gene segments. For a sequence to be retained, at least a six-nucleotide match to both a V gene segment and a J gene segment was required. Rearrangements were called productive when the CDR3 lacked stop codons and stayed in frame with V and J; all others were non-productive. CDR3 was defined by IMGT convention, running from the second conserved V-encoded cysteine to the conserved J-encoded phenylalanine. In an earlier analysis of just under 600 of the donors, sequences lacking an unambiguous match to a single V gene segment were excluded. In an earlier analysis of several hundred of the donors, V segments were called functional above 56.7% productive rearrangements and were called segregating when the between-donor standard deviation exceeded 5%. A statistical classification framework was developed to diagnose cytomegalovirus status using the catalog of TCR beta chain sequences. In a later analysis, V and J genes were assigned by comparing TCR nucleotide sequences against IMGT/GENE-DB human TR gene sequences. Using the TCRdist pipeline, a later analysis assigned CDR3 sequences along with most-parsimonious VDJ recombination scenarios. In a later analysis, each TCR beta chain was defined by its CDR3 amino acid sequence together with its V-gene family, and reads lacking a unique V-gene family were excluded. A later analysis removed several hundred highly shared, low-generation-probability nucleotide sequences to deal with suspected cross-contamination and a sequencing artifact. In a later analysis, a clonal expansion index for each public chain was calculated from normalized within-repertoire ranks of inferred template counts. A later analysis computed generation probabilities with a VDJ recombination model fitted to out-of-frame rearrangements, and checked the results against IGoR. A later analysis scored TCR-TCR, TCR-HLA and TCR-CMV co-occurrence with hypergeometric tests, applying a repertoire-size bias correction to TCR pairs. A later analysis estimated false discovery rates by permuting HLA or CMV assignments 20 times. In a later analysis, co-occurring TCRs were grouped using DBSCAN, with TCRdist sequence similarity added in when clustering inside HLA-allele-positive subsets. Co-occurrence clustering excluded repertoires with fewer than 30,000 or more than 120,000 public chains, plus five with anomalous nucleotide sharing. TCRdb took this table from immuneACCESS and kept in-frame rearrangements with V and J called. Such tables lack part of the clones; where checked against another copy, unresolved V genes explain under half of the gap, and the rest is unexplained. The D gene and trimming were derived from the DNA, and the V and J assignments and clone size from that table. The record for this sample contains some 130,000 clones. Jointly, the top ten make up approximately 1.6% of the sample.

Including cysteine and phenylalanine, the CDR3 has 15 amino acids. Of the read, only the CDR3 DNA is kept; its 45 bases are in frame from base 1. V has 1 base trimmed and J has 8 bases trimmed; junction bases matching no gene number 5. The germline V gene specifies SGHVS as CDR1 and FNYEAQ as CDR2. The cohort comprised 550 to 700 healthy bone marrow donors. At the time of sampling, every cohort member was nominally healthy, though immune exposures that went unrecorded were likely present. The donor was CMV seropositive and belonged to the group of 250 to 300 seropositive cohort members. Each donor provided a peripheral blood sample, and peripheral blood mononuclear cells were used for TCR beta sequencing. The Qiagen DNeasy Blood Extraction Kit was used to extract genomic DNA from the blood cell samples. To note about this clone: This receptor's antigen is unknown.

The clonotype comes from a woman in her 40s in good health and CMV-seropositive. The chain was built from TRBV7-6 and TRBJ1-4, and 9 junction bases match TRBD1. The source material was PBMCs. The bases are TGTGCCAGCAGCTTAGAGGACAGGGGCGAGGAAAAACTGTTTTTT. This encodes CASSLEDRGEEKLFF.